What follows are 11 T cell receptor beta chains derived from one specimen sequenced in a study of T cell clonality in common variable immunodeficiency. Generated by immunoSEQ multiplex PCR, the TCRdb table keeps only in-frame clones and is missing some. This sample has about 37,000 clones, each found more than once. Sequencing used peripheral blood mononuclear cells. All receptors come from a person aged 18-70 years in good health.

This clone has a count of ten or more. The read halts 3 residues ahead of the CDR3 end, with the missing end drawn from the germline J gene. The V and J genes are TRBV30 and TRBJ2-7; D uncertain. The CDR3 consists of 11 residues. Deletions cut 5 bases from V and 2 bases from J, with 7 bases between. In germline, CDR1 is GTSNPN, CDR2 SVGIG (reference sequence). The DNA read from the CDR3 is TGTGCCTGGGTCGAGGCCTACGAG. This sequence encodes CAWVEAYE. The full CDR3 protein reads CAWVEAYEQYF.

This clone was recorded at least ten times. Read data end 3 residues before the CDR3 end; the end is taken from the germline J gene. V is TRBV12-3 or TRBV12-4 and J is TRBJ2-1; D is perhaps TRBD2 (6 bases). The CDR3 has 14 residues. Trimming left V 2 bases short and J 8 bases short, with 13 bases between. CDR3 bases read: TGTGCCAGCAGTTTACTAGTTTCGGGGGATGAG. It translates to CASSLLVSGDE. The CDR3, in full, reads CASSLLVSGDEQFF.

At least ten counts were recorded for this clone. The read finishes 3 residues shy of the CDR3 end, and the germline J gene is used to complete it. The chain couples TRBV7-9 to TRBJ2-2, with D possibly matching TRBD1 (5 bases). The germline V and J ends were trimmed by 6 bases and 4 bases, with 6 bases remaining between them. This CDR3 comprises 12 residues. Looked up from germline, CDR1 is SEHNR and CDR2 is FQNEAQ (reference sequence). The part of the CDR3 DNA that was read is TGTGCCAGCAGGGACACCACCGGGGAG. This gives the protein CASRDTTGE. The whole CDR3 sequence is CASRDTTGELFF.

The table lists this clone with many counts. With the read ending 3 residues before the CDR3 end, the germline J gene is used to fill in that end. The chain recombines TRBV19 with TRBJ2-7; 9 bases line up with TRBD1. V shed 2 bases and J 6 bases; nucleotides not matched to a gene: 2. This CDR3 has 13 amino acids. The germline CDR1 and CDR2 sequences are LNHDA and SQIVND (reference sequence). CDR3 DNA, as far as it was read: TGTGCCAGTAGTATAAGGACAGGGGTCGAG. Translation gives CASSIRTGVE. In full, the CDR3 is CASSIRTGVEQYF.

This clone was detected ten times or more. The CDR3 is cut off 3 residues early in the read; its end comes from the germline J gene. V usage is TRBV12-3 or TRBV12-4 and J usage is TRBJ1-6, with 9 bases fitting TRBD1. This CDR3 comprises 16 residues. Trimming cost V 6 bases and J 6 bases; bases outside gene matches: 9. The DNA read from the CDR3 is TGTGCCAGCAGCCCTCCTCCGGGACAGGGTAATTCACCC. Protein sequence: CASSPPPGQGNSP. The entire CDR3 sequence reads CASSPPPGQGNSPLHF.

This clone was counted ten times or more. The read gets to within 3 residues of the CDR3 end, and the germline J gene fills in the rest. The gene calls are TRBV5-4 and TRBJ2-7; the match to TRBD1 covers 8 bases. The germline V gene encodes CDR1 SGHNT and CDR2 YYREEE (reference sequence). Trimming took 4 bases from V and 4 from J; bases not matched to a gene: 10. This CDR3 has 15 amino acids. CDR3 DNA, as far as it was read: TGTGCCAGCAGCGTAAAGGACAGGGCCCTATACGAG. The encoded protein is CASSVKDRALYE. The whole CDR3 reads CASSVKDRALYEQYF.

As to this clone: Sequencing ends 3 residues short of the CDR3 end; the germline J gene provides the rest. The chain carries TRBV5-1 and TRBJ2-7, with D possibly being TRBD1 (6 bases). The CDR3 consists of 14 residues. The germline gives CDR1 SGHRS, CDR2 YFSETQ. Trimming took off 0 bases at V and 0 bases at J, with 7 bases between the two ends. The CDR3 bases that were read are TGCGCCAGCAGCTTGGGACAGGCCTCCTACGAG. Amino acids: CASSLGQASYE. From start to end, the CDR3 is CASSLGQASYEQYF.

This clone occurred many times. The CDR3 is cut off 3 residues early in the read; its end comes from the germline J gene. V usage is TRBV18 and J usage is TRBJ2-1; D gene unclear. The V end was cut by 3 bases, the J end by 9 bases, with 12 bases between. From germline, CDR1 is KGHSH and CDR2 LQKENI. This CDR3 spans 13 amino acids. The CDR3 sequence: CASSPTEFGEQFF. CDR3 DNA, as far as it was read: TGTGCCAGCTCACCTACAGAGTTTGGTGAG.

This clone was seen at least ten times. The missing CDR3 end, 3 residues past where the read stops, is filled in from the germline J gene. This sequence joins TRBV3-1 (or the pseudogene TRBV3-2) and TRBJ1-2; 8 nucleotides align to TRBD1. The CDR3 extends over 13 amino acids. Germline V lookup: CDR1 LGHDT, CDR2 YNNKEL (reference sequence). The V and J ends lost 4 bases and 6 bases, in that order; junction bases with no gene match: 4. CDR3 DNA, as far as it was read: TGTGCCAGCAGCCTCTCGGGACAGGATGGC. Its translation: CASSLSGQDG. The entire CDR3 protein reads CASSLSGQDGYTF.

This clone has at least ten counts. The read is 3 residues too short to cover the CDR3 end, so that end is filled in from the germline J gene. The chain carries TRBV7-9 and TRBJ1-1; D is uncertain. The CDR3 sequence is 14 residues long. Trimming took off 3 bases at V and 1 base at J, with 9 bases between the two ends. CDR1 and CDR2 from the germline V gene are SEHNR and FQNEAQ (reference sequence). CDR3 sequence: CASSLTTQNTEAFF. The DNA read from the CDR3 is TGTGCCAGCAGCTTGACTACTCAGAACACTGAA.

For this clone: The read comes to an end 3 residues before the CDR3 does, leaving the germline J gene to fill in the end. The rearrangement links TRBV7-6 to TRBJ1-2, with TRBD1 matching 7 bases. Looked up from germline, CDR1 is SGHVS and CDR2 is FNYEAQ. The CDR3 spans 16 residues. The CDR3: CASSPRAGTATYDYTF. The part of the CDR3 DNA that was read is TGTGCCAGCAGCCCACGCGCCGGGACAGCTACCTACGAC.